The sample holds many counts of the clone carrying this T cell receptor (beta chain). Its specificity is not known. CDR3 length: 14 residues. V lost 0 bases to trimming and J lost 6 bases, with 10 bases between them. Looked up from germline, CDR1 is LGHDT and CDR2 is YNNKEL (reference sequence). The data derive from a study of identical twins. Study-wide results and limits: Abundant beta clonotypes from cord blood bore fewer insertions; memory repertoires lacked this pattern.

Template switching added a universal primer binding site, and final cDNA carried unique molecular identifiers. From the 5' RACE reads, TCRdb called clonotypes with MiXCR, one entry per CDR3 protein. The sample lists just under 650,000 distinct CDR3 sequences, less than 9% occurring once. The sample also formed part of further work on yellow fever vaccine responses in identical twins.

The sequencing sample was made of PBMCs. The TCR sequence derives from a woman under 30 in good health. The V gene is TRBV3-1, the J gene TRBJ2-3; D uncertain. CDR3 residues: CASSQDRNSDTQYF. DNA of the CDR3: TGTGCCAGCAGCCAAGATCGGAATTCCGATACGCAGTATTTT.